The subject of this entry is one TCR beta chain. The antigen is unknown. Following extraction, RNA underwent reverse transcription to cDNA, which served as the sequencing template. TCRdb's table, derived via immunoSEQ multiplex PCR, lists solely in-frame clones and lacks some. The sample contains about 250,000 clones, over 45% of which appear only once. The data originate from a study of CD8+ T cells in alopecia areata. Study summary: It was oral tofacitinib, at 5 to 10 mg twice daily, that treated patients received. Study-wide results and limits: Among the top 100, expanded CD8+ clones were significantly decreased by tofacitinib, as was scalp clonality. Relative to normal scalp, lesional scalp, especially alopecia totalis/universalis, showed higher clonality.

Treatment reported: oral pan-JAK inhibitor, 5-10 mg twice daily. T lymphocytes (CD4+ and CD8+) were sorted from PBMCs. The V gene's germline CDR1 is SEHNR and CDR2 FQNEAQ (reference sequence). Trimming pared 6 bases from V and 6 bases from J, leaving 18 bases between. The CDR3 length is 14 residues. Here the sequenced sample was CD4+ T cells sorted from blood, taken around week 54, from a patient treated with tofacitinib. The chain employs TRBV7-9 and TRBJ2-7; maybe TRBD1 (5 bases). This clonotype was obtained from a human donor with alopecia areata. CDR3 region: CASRQGAATGEQYF. The DNA of the CDR3 is TGTGCCAGCAGGCAGGGTGCTGCTACCGGCGAGCAGTACTTC. The full variable domain, completed using reference TRBV7-9 and TRBJ2-7, is DTGVSQNPRHKITKRGQNVTFRCDPISEHNRLYWYRQTLGQGPEFLTYFQNEAQLEKSRLLSDRFSAERPKGSFSTLEIQRTEQGDSAMYLCASRQGAATGEQYFGPGTRLTVT.